This T cell receptor beta chain was obtained from a study of blood T cell repertoires in COVID-19 (dated by TCRdb to between 2020 and 2021). For context, the study as a whole: Samples from collaborators originated in the United States, Italy and Spain and spanned both the acute and convalescent phases of COVID-19. The prospective study material was composed of cDNA or gDNA derived from T cells, B-cell-depleted T cells, or PBMCs. Deeply sampled blood TCRbeta repertoires from subjects exposed to, actively infected with, or recovered from COVID-19 were included in the dataset. The repertoires were released in a freely available public database intended as a resource for research on the immune response to SARS-CoV-2. The samples were drawn from two sources: the first 160 participants of the ongoing ImmuneRACE study, and over 950 subjects contributed by 6 global collaborators. Sample metadata almost always included a de-identified subject ID, COVID-19 status, age in years and sex. Where available, HLA class I and class II types were taken from metadata supplied by the sample provider and were not determined by assay-based typing. Here is what the overall study found, with its caveats: The quantity of clinical and demographic metadata differed by source and by participant and was supplied without curation.

This clone showed up just a few times. This clone's antigen is unknown. There are no base qualities to consult, and no much larger clone falls within one base. TCRbeta CDR3 regions were amplified from genomic DNA by means of the immunoSEQ Assay, a bias-controlled multiplex PCR. As for the authors' bioinformatics: Nucleated cell counts per sample were estimated from amplification of reference gene primers within the assay. Sequence reads were collapsed and filtered to measure the absolute abundance of every unique TCRbeta CDR3 rearrangement. For each sample, productive Simpson clonality was calculated as the square root of Simpson's diversity index across productive rearrangements. TCRdb obtained this table from immuneACCESS and retained in-frame rearrangements with V and J assigned. These tables miss some clones; where compared with another copy, unresolved V genes account for less than half of the shortfall, and the remainder is unexplained. The D gene and trimming were derived from the DNA, and the V and J assignments and clone size from that table. The sample table lists more than 35,000 clones, about 88% of them with a count of one. The ten largest clones add up to approximately 5% of the sample.

The CDR3 starts with the cysteine, ends with the phenylalanine, and has 13 residues. Only the CDR3 part of the read is kept: 39 bases, read in frame from the first base. In the germline V gene (reference sequence), CDR1 corresponds to PRHDT and CDR2 to FYEKMQ. A distance of 11 bases separates the germline ends of V and J, which lose 2 bases and 6 bases respectively. Collaborating institutions collected whole blood in K2EDTA tubes following their own protocols. For TCRbeta analysis, collaborators shipped samples as frozen whole blood, isolated PBMCs, or DNA extracted from either of those sample types.

Sequencing was carried out using peripheral blood. The rearrangement joined TRBV13 to TRBJ2-7, with TRBD2 tentatively as D gene (5 bases match). This TCR was sampled from a human donor in a cohort sampled during active COVID-19. The CDR3 in this case is CASSLSRVGEQYF. At the DNA level, the sequence is TGTGCCAGCAGCTTATCGAGGGTCGGCGAGCAGTACTTC.